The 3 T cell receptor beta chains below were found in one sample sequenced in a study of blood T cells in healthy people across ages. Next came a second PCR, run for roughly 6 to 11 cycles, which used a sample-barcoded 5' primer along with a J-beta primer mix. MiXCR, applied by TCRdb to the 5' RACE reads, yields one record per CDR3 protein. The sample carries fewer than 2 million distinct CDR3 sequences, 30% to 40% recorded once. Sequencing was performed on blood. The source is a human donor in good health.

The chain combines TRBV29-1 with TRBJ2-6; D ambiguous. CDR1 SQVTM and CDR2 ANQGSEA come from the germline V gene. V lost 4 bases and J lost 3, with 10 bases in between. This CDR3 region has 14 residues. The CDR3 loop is CSVAEFGGANVLTF. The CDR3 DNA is TGCAGCGTTGCCGAATTTGGTGGGGCCAACGTCCTGACTTTC.

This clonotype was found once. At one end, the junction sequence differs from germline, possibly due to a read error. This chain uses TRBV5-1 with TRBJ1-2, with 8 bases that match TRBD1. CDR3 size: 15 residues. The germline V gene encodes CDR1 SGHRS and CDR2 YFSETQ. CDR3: CASSFADRVNYGHTF. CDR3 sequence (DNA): TGCGCCAGCAGCTTCGCGGACAGGGTAAACTATGGCCACACCTTC. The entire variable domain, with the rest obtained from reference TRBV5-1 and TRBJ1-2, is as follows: KAGVTQTPRYLIKTRGQQVTLSCSPISGHRSVSWYQQTPGQGLQFLFEYFSETQRNKGNFPGRFSGRQFSNSRSEMNVSTLELGDSALYLCASSFADRVNYGHTFGSGTRLTVV.

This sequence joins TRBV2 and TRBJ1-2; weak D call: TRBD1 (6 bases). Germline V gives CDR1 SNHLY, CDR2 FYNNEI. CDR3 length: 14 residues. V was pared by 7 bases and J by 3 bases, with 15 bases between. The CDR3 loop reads CASTGGQGYYGYTF. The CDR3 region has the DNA TGTGCCAGCACCGGGGGTCAGGGGTACTATGGCTACACCTTC.